This record looks at one TCR beta chain sequence and its context. The data were taken from a study of T cell responses to AZD1222 COVID-19 vaccine. Per the germline V gene, CDR1 is SNHLY and CDR2 is FYNNEI. The CDR3 loop spans 15 amino acids. The V and J ends lost 0 bases and 1 base respectively, with 7 bases between them. The assay was immunoSEQ multiplex PCR, and TCRdb's table has in-frame clones only and misses some. There are nearly 80,000 clones in the sample; approximately 80% occur only once, and about 20% lies in the top ten. The chain has TRBV2 and TRBJ2-4; weak D call: TRBD1 (6 bases). The receptor was derived from an adult in good health. The sample here was peripheral blood, taken on day 0 of AZD1222 vaccination. The CDR3 is CASSEAGAAKNIQYF. In DNA form, the CDR3 reads TGTGCCAGCAGTGAAGCGGGGGCGGCCAAAAACATTCAGTACTTC.